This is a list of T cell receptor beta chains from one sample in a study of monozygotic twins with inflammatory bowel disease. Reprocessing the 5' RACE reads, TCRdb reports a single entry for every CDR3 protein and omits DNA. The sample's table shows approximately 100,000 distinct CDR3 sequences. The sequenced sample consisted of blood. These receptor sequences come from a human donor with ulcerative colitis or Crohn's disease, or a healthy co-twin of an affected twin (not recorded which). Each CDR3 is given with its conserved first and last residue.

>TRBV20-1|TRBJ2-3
CSARDVWQDTQYF
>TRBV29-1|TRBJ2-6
CSVEVRDRNYSGANVLTF
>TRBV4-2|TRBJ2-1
CASSQNMGQTNEKQFF
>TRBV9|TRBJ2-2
CASSVARQGSRTGELFF
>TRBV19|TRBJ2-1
CASTGTGDSNEQFF
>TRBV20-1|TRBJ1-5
CSAIPGTGIKQPQHF
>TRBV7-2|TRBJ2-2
CASSLAPGSNTGELFF
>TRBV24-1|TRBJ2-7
CATSDLNSQGTYEQYF
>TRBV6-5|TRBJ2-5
CASSWRLAEEETQYF
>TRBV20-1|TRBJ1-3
CSARDRGRGNTIYF
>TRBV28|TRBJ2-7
CASRPPGQGASQYF
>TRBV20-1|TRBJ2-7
CSARESGPRYEQYF
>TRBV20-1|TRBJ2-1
CSAPKTSGRGREQFF
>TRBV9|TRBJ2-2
CASSITGTGRTGELFF
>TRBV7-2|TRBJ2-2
CASSSTSPTSGGELFF